This T cell receptor (beta chain) was captured by sequencing in a study of T cells in Graves' hyperthyroidism and ophthalmopathy (dated by TCRdb to about 2019). Some background on the complete study: Peripheral blood was collected at initial diagnosis, before any treatment. To identify distinguishing TCR V-J signatures, a discovery cohort of roughly 100 patients was used, comprising under 45 with Graves' ophthalmopathy and around 57 with stable Graves' hyperthyroidism. An independent validation cohort of around 19 hyperthyroidism patients and approximately 17 patients who later progressed to ophthalmopathy tested prospective prediction of ophthalmopathy. The approximately 97 discovery patients were randomly divided into training and test sets at a 7:3 ratio. In addition, the study compared T-cell repertoires in thyroid tissue and in blood from five to seven Graves' hyperthyroidism patients. Once sampling was done, hyperthyroidism patients were given methimazole at a starting dose of 30 mg daily, whereas ophthalmopathy patients were given high-dose intravenous methylprednisolone. According to the paper, TCR Vbeta CDR3 sequencing was carried out on 135 peripheral blood samples, which came from over 40 ophthalmopathy, some 73 hyperthyroidism and roughly 17 progressor patients.

Concerning this clonotype: It lacks a known antigen. The CDR3 carries no conserved terminal phenylalanine or tryptophan, so it likely arises from a read error.

Including both end residues, the CDR3 is 12 amino acids long. Of all the DNA, just the CDR3 is kept, 36 bases in frame from base 1. The germline V gene sets CDR1 to SGHVS and CDR2 to FNYEAQ. A patient counted as having stable Graves' hyperthyroidism if no progression to ophthalmopathy occurred over 18 months of follow-up. Hyperthyroidism patients were aged 18 to 65 years and newly diagnosed, with disease duration of less than 2 months. Any patient with an uncontrolled infection, another autoimmune disease, pregnancy or lactation was excluded. Clinical symptoms, serum thyroxine and TRAb, thyroid ultrasound, and orbital computed tomography formed the basis for the diagnoses. PBMCs were isolated from about 9.2 ml of fresh peripheral blood by Ficoll-Paque density gradient centrifugation. Total RNA was extracted using Trizol reagent, and RNA quality was assessed on an Agilent 2100 Bioanalyzer. Broader findings and caveats from the paper: No statistical method was used to fix the sample size in advance, and group allocation was not hidden from the investigators. Most expanded thyroid clonotypes (frequency above 0.001) were also found in blood, which suggests that blood repertoires may mirror thyroid immune responses. In validation, progression to ophthalmopathy was predicted by the model with 70.59% sensitivity and 72% to 80% specificity, a median of 6.5 months before onset. A model built on a 13 V-J signature distinguished ophthalmopathy from stable hyperthyroidism, reaching about 88% sensitivity and approximately 83% specificity in cross-validation and 80%/75% in testing.

The TCR beta CDR3 regions were amplified from RNA transcripts. For the first round of RT-PCR on the TCR CDR3, the HTBI primer set was used together with the Qiagen OneStep RT-PCR kit. A second multiplex PCR round built the libraries, followed by size selection and purification. Paired-end sequencing of the libraries was performed with 100 bp reads on an Illumina HiSeq2000. In the paper's pipeline: SOAPnuke was used to process the raw data, throwing out any read that contained adapters or uncalled bases, had a mean Phred below 15, or lacked an exact constant-primer or identifier match. High-quality paired reads were merged with COPE v1.2.5, and unique nucleotide sequences were defined as clonotypes. MiTCR v1.1 was used to align clonotypes to the IMGT TRBV, TRBD and TRBJ reference segments. The analysis was restricted to V-J combinations with a frequency above 0.0001, which together covered 99% to 99.2% of the repertoires. A TCS score was defined as the ratio of F50 (clonal expansion) to E x V (chaos), with BLOSUM62-based TCRdist applied between CDR3 peptides within each V-J. Welch's t-statistics and random forest reduced 500 to 550 V-J features to 13, which were used in a naive Bayes classifier (R e1071). The Morisita-Horn index was used to measure how similar the thyroid and blood repertoires were. TCRdb reran the public reads through fastp at Q25 and MiXCR, keeping productive beta chains. Every CDR3 protein is listed once, alongside the most common genes and DNA of its rows. TCRdb's processing, not the authors', yielded these V and J calls. Present in this sample are more than 95,000 distinct CDR3 sequences, approximately 50% of which were seen just once. The ten top clones hold roughly 25% of the sample.

Material: blood. Recombination linked TRBV7-6 to TRBJ2-5; the D element could tentatively be TRBD1 or TRBD2, as 5 bases agree for each. The receptor's source is a man aged 40-49 years with Graves' hyperthyroidism. The CDR3 region has the sequence CASRGDQEAQYL. The nucleotides read TGTGCCAGCAGGGGGGACCAAGAGGCCCAGTACCTC.